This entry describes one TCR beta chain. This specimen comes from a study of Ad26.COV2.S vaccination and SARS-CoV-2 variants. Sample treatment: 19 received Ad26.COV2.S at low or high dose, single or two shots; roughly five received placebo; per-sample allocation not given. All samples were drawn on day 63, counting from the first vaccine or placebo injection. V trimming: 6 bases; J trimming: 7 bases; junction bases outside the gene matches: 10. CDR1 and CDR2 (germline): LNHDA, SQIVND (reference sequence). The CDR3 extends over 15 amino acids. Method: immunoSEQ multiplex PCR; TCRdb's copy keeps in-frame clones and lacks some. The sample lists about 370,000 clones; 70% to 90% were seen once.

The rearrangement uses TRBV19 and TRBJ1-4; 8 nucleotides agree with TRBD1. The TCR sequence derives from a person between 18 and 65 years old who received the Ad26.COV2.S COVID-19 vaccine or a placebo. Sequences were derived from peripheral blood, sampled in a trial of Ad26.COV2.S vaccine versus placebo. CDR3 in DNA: TGTGCCAGTAGCTCCCGCAGGGGGCGAGGTGAAAAACTGTTTTTT. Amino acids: CASSSRRGRGEKLFF.